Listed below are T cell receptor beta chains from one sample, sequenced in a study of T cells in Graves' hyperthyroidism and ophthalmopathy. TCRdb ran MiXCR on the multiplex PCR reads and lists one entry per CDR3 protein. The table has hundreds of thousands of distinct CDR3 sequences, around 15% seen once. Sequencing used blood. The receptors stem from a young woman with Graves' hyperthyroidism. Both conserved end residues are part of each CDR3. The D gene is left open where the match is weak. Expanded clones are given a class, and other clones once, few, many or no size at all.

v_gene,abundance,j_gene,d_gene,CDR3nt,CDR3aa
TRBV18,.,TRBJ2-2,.,TGTGCCAGCTCACCACCGTCCAGGGTTACAGACGGGGAGCTGTTTTTT,CASSPPSRVTDGELFF
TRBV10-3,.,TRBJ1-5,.,TGTGCCATCAGTGATAGTTTGATCGCCGGGGGCAATCAGCCCCAGCATTTT,CAISDSLIAGGNQPQHF
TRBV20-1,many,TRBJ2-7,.,TGCAGTGCCCCGCACGAGGAGGGTAACTACGAGCAGTACTTC,CSAPHEEGNYEQYF
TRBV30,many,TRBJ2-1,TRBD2,TGTGCCTGGACTGTAAGCGGGGCTAGTAGCACCTACAATGAGCAGTCCTTC,CAWTVSGASSTYNEQSF
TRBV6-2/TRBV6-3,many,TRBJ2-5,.,TGTGCCAGCAGAACCCGGGACGGACATCAAGAGACCCAGTACTTC,CASRTRDGHQETQYF
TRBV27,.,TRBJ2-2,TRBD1,TGTGCCAGCAGCCTTCTCAGACAGGGGAACACCGGGGAGCTGTTTTTT,CASSLLRQGNTGELFF
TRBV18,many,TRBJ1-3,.,TGTGCCAGCTCACCACCGGGCGTCCGAGGAAACACCATATATTTT,CASSPPGVRGNTIYF
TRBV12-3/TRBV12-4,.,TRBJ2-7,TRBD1,TGTGCCAGCAGTTTAGGAACGCGAGGGACAGGCGATCGTGGCGCATACGAGCAGTACTTC,CASSLGTRGTGDRGAYEQYF
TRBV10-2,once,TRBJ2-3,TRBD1,TGCGCCAGCTCCGGACAGGGCGATACGCAGTATTTT,CASSGQGDTQYF
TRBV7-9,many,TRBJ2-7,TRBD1,TGTGCCAGCAGCCAAGACAGGGGGCTATACGAGCAGTACTTC,CASSQDRGLYEQYF
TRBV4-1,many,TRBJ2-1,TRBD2,TGCGCCAGCAGCCAAGGTGGGACTAGCGGGAGCCATGAGCAGTTCTTC,CASSQGGTSGSHEQFF
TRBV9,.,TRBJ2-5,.,TGTGCCAGCAGCGTAGAGGGACATCCCGAAGAGACCCAGTACTTC,CASSVEGHPEETQYF
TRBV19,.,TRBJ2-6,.,TGTGCCAGTAGTCAACAGTCTGGGGCCAACGTCCTGACTTTC,CASSQQSGANVLTF
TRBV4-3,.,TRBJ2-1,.,TGCGCCAGCAGCCAAGTCGGTAGCCCCTACAATGAGCAGTCCTTC,CASSQVGSPYNEQSF
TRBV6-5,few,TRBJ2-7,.,TGTGCCAGCAGTTACAATTCTGGAGGGAGAGGCGAGCAGTACTTC,CASSYNSGGRGEQYF
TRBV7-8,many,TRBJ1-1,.,TGTGCCAGCAGCTTTTTAGTGAACACTGAAGCTTTCTTT,CASSFLVNTEAFF
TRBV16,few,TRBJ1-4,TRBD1,TGTGCCAGCAGCCAAATTGGGACAGCAAATGAAAAACTGTTTTTT,CASSQIGTANEKLFF
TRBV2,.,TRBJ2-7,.,TGTGCCAGCAGGGGGAGCTTGTTGGGGGAGCAGTACTTC,CASRGSLLGEQYF
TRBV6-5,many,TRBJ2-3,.,TGTGCCAGCAGTTACTCGCCTAGATCATTCGCAGATACGCAGTATTTT,CASSYSPRSFADTQYF
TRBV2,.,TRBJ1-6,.,TGTGCCAGCAGTCTAAGAATAGGGGAGCAGGACGCCTATAATTCACCCCTCCACTTT,CASSLRIGEQDAYNSPLHF
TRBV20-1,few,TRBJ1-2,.,TGCAGTGCTAGAGACACAAGACAGATGAACTATGGCTACACCTTC,CSARDTRQMNYGYTF
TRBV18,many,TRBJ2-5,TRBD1,TGTGCCAGCTCACTGACAGGGGCTTTGGAGACCCAGTACTTC,CASSLTGALETQYF
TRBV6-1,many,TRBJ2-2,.,TGTGCCAGCGGACACTCTTGGACAGTAGAAAACACCGGGGAGCTGTTTTTT,CASGHSWTVENTGELFF
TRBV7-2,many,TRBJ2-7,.,TGTGCCAGCAGCTCCAGCAACAGGATGAGGCACGAGCAGTACTTC,CASSSSNRMRHEQYF
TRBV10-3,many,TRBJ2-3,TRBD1,TGTGCCATCAGTGTGGCAGACAGGGGGTTCGATACGCAGTATTTT,CAISVADRGFDTQYF
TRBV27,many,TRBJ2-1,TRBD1,TGTGCCAGCAGTTTATTGTACAGGGGGAGATACAATGAGCAGTTCTTC,CASSLLYRGRYNEQFF
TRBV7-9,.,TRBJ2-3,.,TGTGCCAGCAGCTTAGCGGCTTTAACTAGCCATGCTAGCACAGATACGCAGTATTTT,CASSLAALTSHASTDTQYF
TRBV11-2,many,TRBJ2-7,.,TGTGCCAGCAGCTTGGGGCAGAGGAGCTCCTACGAGCAGTACTTC,CASSLGQRSSYEQYF
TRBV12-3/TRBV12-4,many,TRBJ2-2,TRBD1,TGTGCCAGCAGTTTTCGACAGGGGATCGCCGGGGAGCTGTTTTTT,CASSFRQGIAGELFF
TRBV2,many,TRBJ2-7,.,TGTGCCACTAAAGAAGGGACGGCTACCTACGAGCAGTACTTC,CATKEGTATYEQYF
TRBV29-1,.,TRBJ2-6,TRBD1,TGCAGCGTTGAAGGGACAGGACACTCTGGGGCCAACGTCCTGACTTTC,CSVEGTGHSGANVLTF
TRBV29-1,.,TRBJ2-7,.,TGCAGCGCTGCTTCTATGGGGGCGCCTCCTTACGAGCAGTACTTC,CSAASMGAPPYEQYF
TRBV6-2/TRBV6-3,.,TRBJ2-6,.,TGTGCCAGCAGTCTCGGAGGAGGGAGCTCTGGGGCCAACGTCCTGACTTTC,CASSLGGGSSGANVLTF
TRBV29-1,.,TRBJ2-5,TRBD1,TGCAGCGCGGGGAGGCAGGGGGCGGGAGAGACCCAGTACTTC,CSAGRQGAGETQYF
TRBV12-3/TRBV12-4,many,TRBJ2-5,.,TGTGCCAGCAGTCCCCGCCGTGCAGAGAGGTCCCAGTACTTC,CASSPRRAERSQYF
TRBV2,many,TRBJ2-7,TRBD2,TGTGCCAGCGGATGGGGACTAGCGGGACCCCTCCCCTACGAGCAGTACTTC,CASGWGLAGPLPYEQYF
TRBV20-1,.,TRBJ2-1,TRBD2,TGCAGTGCCAGGACTAGCGGGCACTACAATGAGCAGTTCTTC,CSARTSGHYNEQFF
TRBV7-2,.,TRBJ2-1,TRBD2,TGTGCCAGCAGCTTCCGGACTAGCCCCAATGAGCAGTTCTTC,CASSFRTSPNEQFF
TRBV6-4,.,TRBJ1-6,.,TGTGCCAGCAGTGCTGACAGCCAGAATTCACCCCTCCACTTT,CASSADSQNSPLHF
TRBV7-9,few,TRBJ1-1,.,TGTGCCAGCAGCTTAGCGCACGGGGGGAACACTGAAGCTTTCTTT,CASSLAHGGNTEAFF
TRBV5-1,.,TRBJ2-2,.,TGCGCCAGCAGCCTCTATTTGTCCGGGGAGCTGTTTTTT,CASSLYLSGELFF
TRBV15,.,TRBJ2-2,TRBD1,TGTGCCACCAGCGGACCCGGGACAGGGGGCGCGGCGGTTACCGGGGAGCTGTTTTTT,CATSGPGTGGAAVTGELFF
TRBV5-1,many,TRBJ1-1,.,TGCGCCAGCAGCTTGGGTAGAGAGGGCCCCATGAACACTGAAGCTTTCTTT,CASSLGREGPMNTEAFF
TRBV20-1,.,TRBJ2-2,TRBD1,TGCAGTGCCCGGAATTCTACAGGGGGCCTCCCTCGGGTCGGGGAGCTGTTTTTT,CSARNSTGGLPRVGELFF
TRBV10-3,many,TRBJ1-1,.,TGTGCCATCAGTTCTCAGTTTGAAGCTTTCTTT,CAISSQFEAFF
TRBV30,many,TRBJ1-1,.,TGTGCCAGACACAGGGTTACGGCTTTCTTT,CARHRVTAFF
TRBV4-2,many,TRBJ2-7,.,TGTGCCAGCAGCCAAGTGTCGGGAGCGGGCTACGAGCAGTACTTC,CASSQVSGAGYEQYF
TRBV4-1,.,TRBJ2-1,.,TGCGCCAGCCGAATTAGCCTGGGGAATGAGCAGTTCTTC,CASRISLGNEQFF
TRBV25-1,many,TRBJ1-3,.,TGTGCCAGCAGTGAATATCCCTCACCATCTGGAAACACCATATATTTT,CASSEYPSPSGNTIYF
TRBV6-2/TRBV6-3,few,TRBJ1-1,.,TGTGCCAGCAGTTACCCCTCAGGGATGAACACTGAAGCTTTCTTT,CASSYPSGMNTEAFF
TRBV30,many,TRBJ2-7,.,TGTGCCTGGGGTCGGAGCTACGAGCAGTACTTC,CAWGRSYEQYF
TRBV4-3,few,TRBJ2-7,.,TGCGCCAGCAGCCTTCGGCCTGGGACAACCCGCTACGAGCAGTACTTC,CASSLRPGTTRYEQYF
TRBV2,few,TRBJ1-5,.,TGTGCCAGCAGCGTGCAGGAAAATCAGCCCCAGCATTTT,CASSVQENQPQHF
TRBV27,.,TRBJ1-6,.,TGTGTCAGCAGCCCGAGTTGGGGTAATTCACCCCTCCACTTT,CVSSPSWGNSPLHF
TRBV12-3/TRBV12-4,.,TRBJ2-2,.,TGTGCCAGCACCCGGAGATCCTACGGGGAGCTGTTTTTT,CASTRRSYGELFF
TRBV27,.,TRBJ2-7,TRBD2,TGTGCCAGCAGTTTGAAACTAGCGGGAATCGACGAGCAGTACTTC,CASSLKLAGIDEQYF
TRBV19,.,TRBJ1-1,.,TGTGCCAGTAGTATACCCAGTTACATGAACACTGAAGCTTTCTTT,CASSIPSYMNTEAFF
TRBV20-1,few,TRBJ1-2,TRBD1,TGCAGTGCTAGAGTGGACAGGGATAAAGGCTACACCTTC,CSARVDRDKGYTF
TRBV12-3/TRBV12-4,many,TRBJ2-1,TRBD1,TGTGCCAGCAGTACCTCCGGGACAGGGTACAATGAGCAGTTCTTC,CASSTSGTGYNEQFF
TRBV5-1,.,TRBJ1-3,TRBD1,TGCGCCAGCAGCCCGGGGACAGTCTCTGGAAACACCATATATTTT,CASSPGTVSGNTIYF